This T cell receptor beta chain was captured by sequencing in a study of control samples from healthy donors and cancer patients. With 6 bases clipped from V and 4 bases from J, the junction kept 4 bases outside the gene matches. The V gene's germline CDR1 is MNHEY and CDR2 SMNVEV (reference sequence). This CDR3 comprises 15 residues. TCRdb keeps only in-frame clones here, not all; method: immunoSEQ multiplex PCR. The table has about 190,000 clones, 90% to 95% seen once. The V and J genes are TRBV27 and TRBJ2-6; 9 positions agree with TRBD1. This clonotype originated in a man between 18 and 35 years old in good health. Sequenced input: blood. The CDR3 spells CASRPQGAGANVLTF. CDR3 nucleotide sequence: TGTGCCAGCAGACCACAGGGGGCCGGGGCCAACGTCCTGACTTTC.